Detailed here is one T cell receptor beta chain. This clone was recorded only once. Its antigen has not been determined. Base qualities are not provided; no much larger clone lies one nucleotide away. Library preparation employed the immunoSEQ multiplex PCR assay. The paper's data handling went like this. To diagnose cytomegalovirus status from the catalog of TCR beta chain sequences, a statistical classification framework was built. TCRdb holds this immuneACCESS table with in-frame rearrangements only. Some clones are missing; in checked studies, unresolved V genes explain under half, and the rest has no known cause. V, J and clone size were drawn from that table, and D and trimming were deduced from the DNA. Within this sample are tens of thousands of clones, with 94% of them counted one time only. The ten most abundant clones make up roughly 3.2% of the sample. The donors belonged to the validation cohort of over a hundred subjects, which was separate from the roughly 700-subject first cohort.

This record belongs to a study of cytomegalovirus exposure and HLA in healthy donors (dated by TCRdb to between 2016 and 2019). For the wider study: A later analysis indicated that the 120 or so validation repertoires were generated on the platform also employed for the approximately 700 repertoires of the first cohort. A separate validation cohort of 100 to 150 different subjects was used in addition to the roughly 720-subject first cohort. To predict cytomegalovirus infection status, the study combined high-throughput TCR immunosequencing, statistical association of individual TCRs with disease status, and machine learning. The study aimed to test whether cataloging public T cell receptors could reveal signatures of past pathogen exposure. The full study reports these points: A later analysis lacked HLA typing for the validation cohort, so it scored co-occurrence in that cohort across all 110 or so repertoires. In vitro tests confirmed that a few of the cytomegalovirus-associated TCR beta chains recognize cytomegalovirus antigens. A total of some 180 TCR beta chains were listed by the study as associated with cytomegalovirus. Subsequent analysis determined that TCRs grouped into clusters in the first cohort also showed a tendency toward co-occurrence across the 90 to 150 validation repertoires, and 90% to 95% of cluster scores exceeded 0. While some public TCRs were present in many individuals, most TCR sequences turned up only very rarely across donors. According to the authors, the approach could potentially be generalized to other disease states and immunological phenotypes. The classifier was reported to diagnose cytomegalovirus status with high specificity and sensitivity in both the original and validation cohorts.

Sequenced material: PBMCs. The clonotype was recovered from a woman between 18 and 30 years old in good health and CMV-seropositive.

The CDR3 amino acid sequence is: CASSSKRAGVYGYTF. The bases are TGTGCCAGCAGCTCCAAGCGGGCCGGGGTCTATGGCTACACCTTC. The sequence links TRBV7-8 to TRBJ1-2, with the identity of the D gene unclear. The CDR3 numbers 15 residues from cysteine through phenylalanine. Left in the record is the CDR3 DNA by itself, 45 bases read in frame from the first base. At the junction V is shortened by 4 bases and J by 4 bases, with 16 bases in between. The CDR1 and CDR2 encoded by the germline V gene are SGHVS and FQNEAQ.